One sample yielded the 13 T cell receptor beta chains listed below, sequenced in a study of blood T cell repertoires in COVID-19. Assay used: immunoSEQ multiplex PCR; TCRdb lists only in-frame clones, some missing. The repertoire holds 500,000 to 600,000 clones, with 85% to 90% as singletons. The sequencing sample was made of peripheral blood. Source of these receptors: a woman aged 45-65 years with COVID-19, enrolled during active disease.

CDR3 coding DNA: TGTGCCAGCAGCTCCCGTCCCAATCAGCCCCAGCATTTT. As protein: CASSSRPNQPQHF. This chain links TRBV7-7 with TRBJ1-5; D not certain. V lost 4 bases to trimming and J lost 3 bases, with 7 bases between them. Germline values: CDR1 SSHAT, CDR2 FNYEAQ (reference sequence). The CDR3 is made up of 13 amino acids.

The chain has TRBV19 and TRBJ2-7, with TRBD2 as a possible D gene (6 bases). Trimming cost V 7 bases and J 0 bases, with 13 bases left between them. The CDR3 loop spans 14 amino acids. Germline V gene lookup returns CDR1 LNHDA and CDR2 SQIVND (reference sequence). DNA of the CDR3: TGTGCCAGTACCCCGGACGGGAGCTCCTACGAGCAGTACTTC. Translating it yields CASTPDGSSYEQYF.

This clone was detected only a few times. The chain links TRBV4-1 to TRBJ1-4; no clear D. CDR3 length: 17 amino acids. Looked up from germline, CDR1 is MGHRA and CDR2 is YSYEKL. Trimming shortened V by 1 base and J by 4 bases, and 16 bases separated the two germline ends. CDR3 coding DNA: TGCGCCAGCAGCCAAGGCTTCGGAAGGCAGCGTAATGAAAAACTGTTTTTT. It encodes CASSQGFGRQRNEKLFF.

This clone has only one observation. The rearrangement links TRBV7-2 to TRBJ2-2; possibly TRBD1 for D (5 bases). CDR3 length: 16 amino acids. Between the trimmed V and J ends, which lost 4 bases and 4 bases, there was a span of 16 bases. From germline, CDR1 is SGHTA and CDR2 FQGNSA. The CDR3 here is CASSSPPRQSTGELFF. CDR3 coding DNA: TGTGCCAGCAGCTCCCCACCAAGACAGTCCACCGGGGAGCTGTTTTTT.

This chain joins TRBV27 and TRBJ1-2; 7 bases agree with TRBD1. CDR1 and CDR2 (germline): MNHEY, SMNVEV (reference sequence). The CDR3 loop spans 13 amino acids. V lost 2 bases and J lost 5; bases outside the gene matches: 2. CDR3 region: CASSLKGAYGYTF. Here the CDR3 DNA reads TGTGCCAGCAGTTTAAAGGGGGCATATGGCTACACCTTC.

The J gene is TRBJ2-1, the V gene TRBV10-2; D perhaps matches TRBD1 (6 bases). V lost 9 bases and J lost 1, with 10 bases in between. Per the germline V gene, CDR1 is WSHSY and CDR2 is SAAADI. The CDR3 consists of 13 residues. CDR3 bases: TGCGCCAGGAGCAGGGGTTCCTACAATGAGCAGTTCTTC. Protein: CARSRGSYNEQFF.

This rearrangement joins TRBV29-1 to TRBJ1-5, with D hard to call. Germline CDR1 reads SQVTM; CDR2 reads ANQGSEA. The CDR3 spans 13 residues. The V gene lost 6 bases and the J gene lost 1 base, with 10 bases spanning the gap. The CDR3 DNA is TGCAGCGTCGCAGATAACAGCAATCAGCCCCAGCATTTT. Residues: CSVADNSNQPQHF.

The J gene is TRBJ2-3, the V gene TRBV19; the D gene is possibly TRBD1 (5 bases). The CDR3 has 15 amino acids. V gave up 3 bases and J gave up 0 bases, with 10 bases separating them. Germline lookup yields CDR1 LNHDA and CDR2 SQIVND (reference sequence). The CDR3 region has the DNA TGTGCCAGTAGTATGCAGGGATCTAGCACAGATACGCAGTATTTT. Encoded protein: CASSMQGSSTDTQYF.

The chain is built from TRBV5-5 and TRBJ1-6; D is perhaps TRBD1 (5 bases). Deletions cut 2 bases from V and 7 bases from J, with 10 bases between. Germline V gene data show CDR1 as SGHKS and CDR2 as YYEKEE (reference sequence). This CDR3 spans 14 amino acids. CDR3 in DNA: TGTGCCAGCAGCTTCAGGGTGGGGAATTCACCCCTCCACTTT. Its protein is CASSFRVGNSPLHF. The variable domain in full, with the rest retrieved from reference TRBV5-5 and TRBJ1-6, is DAGVTQSPTHLIKTRGQQVTLRCSPISGHKSVSWYQQVLGQGPQFIFQYYEKEERGRGNFPDRFSARQFPNYSSELNVNALLLGDSALYLCASSFRVGNSPLHFGNGTRLTVT.

The CDR3 region is CASSLVRQGPPFF. The CDR3 coding sequence is TGTGCCAGCAGCTTAGTACGGCAGGGGCCGCCTTTCTTT. J is TRBJ1-1 and V is TRBV7-8; perhaps TRBD1 as D (6 bases). The CDR3 loop spans 13 amino acids. V shed 1 base and J shed 12 bases, with 15 bases lying between them. Germline values: CDR1 SGHVS, CDR2 FQNEAQ.

The gene calls are TRBV6-1 and TRBJ2-5; tentative D call: TRBD1 (6 bases). The CDR3 extends over 17 amino acids. V was trimmed by 2 bases and J by 5 bases, leaving 21 bases between them. Germline values: CDR1 MNHNS, CDR2 SASEGT. CDR3 loop: CASSEFRGELPRETQYF. The CDR3 nucleotides are TGTGCCAGCAGTGAATTCAGGGGTGAGCTTCCGAGGGAGACCCAGTACTTC.

The V gene is TRBV7-9, the J gene TRBJ1-5; maybe TRBD1 (5 bases). The CDR3 has 15 amino acids. Germline CDR1 reads SEHNR; CDR2 reads FQNEAQ (reference sequence). Trimming took 5 bases from V and 0 from J, leaving 11 bases between them. Here the CDR3 reads CASSPHGGSNQPQHF. In nucleotides, the CDR3 is TGTGCCAGCAGCCCCCACGGGGGTAGCAATCAGCCCCAGCATTTT. The full variable domain, completed using reference TRBV7-9 and TRBJ1-5, is DTGVSQNPRHKITKRGQNVTFRCDPISEHNRLYWYRQTLGQGPEFLTYFQNEAQLEKSRLLSDRFSAERPKGSFSTLEIQRTEQGDSAMYLCASSPHGGSNQPQHFGDGTRLSIL.

The chain couples TRBV7-9 to TRBJ1-2; tentative D call: TRBD1 (6 bases). Germline V gene sequence: CDR1 SEHNR, CDR2 FQNEAQ (reference sequence). The CDR3 is made up of 18 amino acids. V was pared by 5 bases and J by 7 bases, with 29 bases between. CDR3 sequence: CASSTHILLVRGLGGYTF. CDR3 nucleotide sequence: TGTGCCAGCAGCACTCATATATTACTCGTGCGGGGGCTTGGTGGCTACACCTTC. The full variable domain, completed using reference TRBV7-9 and TRBJ1-2, is DTGVSQNPRHKITKRGQNVTFRCDPISEHNRLYWYRQTLGQGPEFLTYFQNEAQLEKSRLLSDRFSAERPKGSFSTLEIQRTEQGDSAMYLCASSTHILLVRGLGGYTFGSGTRLTVV.